The 3 T cell receptor beta chains given below trace back to one sample, sequenced in a study of long-term antiretroviral therapy in people with HIV. Run at survey level, the immunoSEQ assay was version v3.0. Sequencing used immunoSEQ multiplex PCR; TCRdb keeps in-frame clones, though not all of them. The repertoire holds 22,000 or so clones, with over 75% as singletons. Material: unsorted PBMCs, obtained approximately 2.5 years after starting antiretroviral therapy. These TCRs come from a woman between 50 and 59 years old with HIV.

The chain joins TRBV6-5 to TRBJ2-7, with D perhaps TRBD1 (6 bases). V gave up 4 bases and J gave up 4 bases, with 14 bases separating them. This CDR3 is 14 amino acids long. Germline CDR1 is MNHEY and CDR2 is SVGAGI. CDR3 bases: TGTGCCAGCAGTTCCACCGGGACAAGTTACGAGCAGTACTTC. Translating gives CASSSTGTSYEQYF.

The chain uses TRBV18 and TRBJ2-1, with D hard to call. The germline V gene has CDR1 KGHSH and CDR2 LQKENI. The CDR3 runs to 13 residues. Trimming removed 4 bases at V and 3 bases at J, with 7 bases between. The CDR3 sequence is CASSRDGYNEQFF. CDR3 DNA sequence: TGTGCCAGCTCACGCGACGGCTACAATGAGCAGTTCTTC.

This clone has just one count. The chain is built from TRBV7-2 and TRBJ2-7; D may be TRBD1 (5 bases). The CDR3 totals 12 residues. The germline V and J ends were trimmed by 2 bases and 7 bases, with 9 bases remaining between them. Germline CDR1 is SGHTA and CDR2 is FQGNSA. This CDR3 reads CASSLQGPEQYF. Written as DNA, the CDR3 is TGTGCCAGCAGCTTACAGGGCCCGGAGCAGTACTTC.